The 30 T cell receptor beta chains reported below all come from one sample, sequenced in a study of CD8 T cells in Susac syndrome. After extraction with the RNeasy kit, roughly 0.5 to 1 ug of the RNA was reverse transcribed using random hexamers. MiXCR was run by TCRdb on the immunoSEQ multiplex PCR reads, yielding one entry per CDR3 protein. The sample comprises 150,000 to 200,000 distinct CDR3 sequences, approximately 95% of which are singletons, and around 0.12% rests with the top ten. Material for sequencing was CD4+ T cells from PBMCs. Receptors were obtained from a human donor with Susac syndrome.

This clonotype was counted once. The chain carries TRBV7-2 and TRBJ2-7, with 8 bases matching TRBD2. This CDR3 comprises 14 residues. Germline CDR1 reads SGHTA; CDR2 reads FQGNSA. Unmatched junction bases numbered 7, after V lost 3 bases and J lost 6 bases. The CDR3 sequence: CASSLKTAGAEQYF. DNA for the CDR3: TGTGCCAGCAGCTTGAAGACAGCGGGAGCCGAGCAGTACTTC.

The chain carries TRBV19 and TRBJ1-1, with D uncertain. Deletions cut 7 bases from V and 3 bases from J, with 12 bases between. The CDR3 has 13 residues. The germline V gene encodes CDR1 LNHDA and CDR2 SQIVND (reference sequence). In nucleotides, the CDR3 is TGTGCCAGTAATCACCTGTGGGACACTGAAGCTTTCTTT. It specifies CASNHLWDTEAFF.

The V and J genes are TRBV12-3 or TRBV12-4 and TRBJ2-5, with D possibly matching TRBD1 (6 bases). V was pared by 6 bases and J by 0 bases, with 11 bases between. CDR3 length equals 14 residues. The CDR3 sequence is CASSHGQNQETQYF. The CDR3 DNA follows: TGTGCCAGCAGCCACGGACAGAACCAAGAGACCCAGTACTTC.

This clonotype was counted once. This chain uses TRBV3-1 with TRBJ1-1; 12 bases are shared with TRBD1. The CDR3 spans 16 residues. The germline V gene has CDR1 LGHDT and CDR2 YNNKEL (reference sequence). The trim removed 4 bases at V and 2 bases at J, leaving 5 bases unmatched. As DNA, the CDR3 is TGTGCCAGCAGCCTGGGGACAGGGGGCCCAAACACTGAAGCTTTCTTT. This translates into CASSLGTGGPNTEAFF. Variable domain in full (rest from reference TRBV3-1 and TRBJ1-1): DTAVSQTPKYLVTQMGNDKSIKCEQNLGHDTMYWYKQDSKKFLKIMFSYNNKELIINETVPNRFSPKSPDKAHLNLHINSLELGDSAVYFCASSLGTGGPNTEAFFGQGTRLTVV.

This chain joins TRBV29-1 and TRBJ1-1; TRBD1 matches 7 bases. CDR1 and CDR2 from the germline V gene are SQVTM and ANQGSEA. The CDR3 runs 11 residues. V was clipped by 6 bases and J by 5 bases; unmatched bases: 3. The CDR3 coding sequence is TGCAGCGTCTACAGGGGTACTGAAGCTTTCTTT. Protein sequence: CSVYRGTEAFF.

This clonotype was recorded only once. The rearrangement links TRBV29-1 to TRBJ1-2; no definite D call. Trimming stripped 7 bases from V and 4 bases from J, with 10 bases between. Looked up from germline, CDR1 is SQVTM and CDR2 is ANQGSEA. The length of the CDR3 is 11 residues. The CDR3 coding sequence is TGCAGCGGCGAGGAAAGCTATGGCTACACCTTC. It codes for CSGEESYGYTF.

This chain uses TRBV9 with TRBJ2-6; the D call may be TRBD1 or TRBD2 (5 bases each). The length of the CDR3 is 18 residues. Trimming removed 4 bases at V and 3 bases at J, with 20 bases between. From germline, CDR1 is SGDLS and CDR2 YYNGEE. CDR3: CASSSRDGESVGANVLTF. The DNA of the CDR3 is TGTGCCAGCAGCTCCCGGGACGGCGAATCGGTTGGGGCCAACGTCCTGACTTTC.

V usage is TRBV20-1 and J usage is TRBJ2-5; 11 bases map to TRBD2. The CDR3 runs to 17 residues. Germline V gene lookup returns CDR1 DFQATT and CDR2 SNEGSKA (reference sequence). The CDR3 here is CSLGGASGGLLIGTQYF. The DNA of the CDR3 is TGCAGCTTAGGGGGGGCTAGCGGGGGGCTCCTCATTGGGACCCAGTACTTC.

The rearrangement links TRBV6-1 to TRBJ1-5; D not certain. CDR3 size: 14 residues. Germline lookup yields CDR1 MNHNS and CDR2 SASEGT. Deletions cut 1 base from V and 9 bases from J, with 13 bases between. CDR3 sequence reads: CASSEVSVSRPQHF. For the CDR3, the DNA is TGTGCCAGCAGTGAAGTGTCGGTTTCGAGGCCCCAGCATTTT.

The rearrangement links TRBV3-1 to TRBJ2-4; possibly TRBD1 or TRBD2 for D (6 bases each). The CDR3 spans 15 residues. V was cut by 1 base and J by 8 bases, with 15 bases left in between. Germline CDR1 and CDR2: LGHDT and YNNKEL (reference sequence). The CDR3 DNA reads TGTGCCAGCAGCCAAGGAGTGGGGGGCCTGGACATTCAGTACTTC. Translation gives CASSQGVGGLDIQYF. The full variable domain, its missing parts supplied by reference TRBV3-1 and TRBJ2-4, is DTAVSQTPKYLVTQMGNDKSIKCEQNLGHDTMYWYKQDSKKFLKIMFSYNNKELIINETVPNRFSPKSPDKAHLNLHINSLELGDSAVYFCASSQGVGGLDIQYFGAGTRLSVL.

This rearrangement joins TRBV12-3 or TRBV12-4 to TRBJ2-5, with D possibly matching TRBD1 (5 bases). V was pared by 6 bases and J by 1 base, with 12 bases between. The CDR3 spans 14 residues. The CDR3 is CASSLRQLQETQYF. The CDR3 nucleotides read TGTGCCAGCAGCCTACGACAGCTCCAAGAGACCCAGTACTTC.

The chain has TRBV5-1 and TRBJ2-7; D is tentatively TRBD1 or TRBD2 (5 bases each). The CDR3 length is 20 residues. V was pared by 0 bases and J by 0 bases, with 25 bases between. Per the germline V gene, CDR1 is SGHRS and CDR2 is YFSETQ. Here the CDR3 reads CASSLEAGTPPTGSSYEQYV. In DNA form, the CDR3 reads TGCGCCAGCAGCTTGGAAGCCGGGACCCCTCCGACGGGTAGCTCCTACGAGCAGTACGTC.

The V call is TRBV5-1, the J call TRBJ2-7; 8 bases are a match to TRBD2. After removal of 4 bases from V and 7 bases from J, the junction contained 13 bases not matched to a gene. Per the germline V gene, CDR1 is SGHRS and CDR2 is YFSETQ. The CDR3 is 15 amino acids. CDR3 in DNA: TGCGCCAGCAGCAGCTCTAGCGGGTGGCCGCGGGAGCAGTACTTC. Protein: CASSSSSGWPREQYF.

The chain links TRBV12-3 or TRBV12-4 to TRBJ2-5; either TRBD1 or TRBD2 may fit D (6 bases each). V lost 3 bases and J lost 4, with 12 bases in between. The CDR3 runs to 14 residues. DNA for the CDR3: TGTGCCAGCAGTTTGGGGGGCGCGGGAGAGACCCAGTACTTC. Its protein is CASSLGGAGETQYF.

V gene TRBV5-1 combines with J gene TRBJ2-1; 8 nucleotides match TRBD2. The J segment lost 6 bases and the V segment lost 7 bases, leaving 9 bases of the junction unmatched. Germline values: CDR1 SGHRS, CDR2 YFSETQ. The CDR3 has 14 residues. For the CDR3, the DNA is TGCGCCAGCTCCTCCGGGACTAGGGGCAATGAGCAGTTCTTC. Translating it yields CASSSGTRGNEQFF.

The rearrangement joins TRBV29-1 to TRBJ2-1; 10 bases agree with TRBD2. This CDR3 region has 15 residues. The J segment lost 2 bases and the V segment lost 3 bases, leaving 4 bases of the junction unmatched. Germline V gives CDR1 SQVTM, CDR2 ANQGSEA. As DNA, the CDR3 is TGCAGCGTTGACTCCGGGACTAGCGCCTACAATGAGCAGTTCTTC. It codes for CSVDSGTSAYNEQFF.

V usage is TRBV2 and J usage is TRBJ2-2; D ambiguous. The CDR3 runs to 11 residues. Trimming stripped 2 bases from V and 11 bases from J, with 6 bases between. Germline V gene data show CDR1 as SNHLY and CDR2 as FYNNEI. The CDR3 nucleotides read TGTGCCAGCAGTGAAACCCTCGAGCTGTTTTTT. Its protein is CASSETLELFF.

This clonotype appeared once. This rearrangement joins TRBV7-8 to TRBJ1-2; D may be TRBD1 (6 bases). The CDR3 covers 17 residues. The V and J ends lost 7 bases and 8 bases respectively, with 29 bases between them. Germline assignment: CDR1 SGHVS and CDR2 FQNEAQ. The CDR3 sequence is CASTPPLRGRGIGGYTF. In DNA, the CDR3 is TGTGCCAGCACCCCACCCTTACGGGGCAGGGGAATAGGAGGCTACACCTTC.

V gene TRBV20-1 combines with J gene TRBJ2-3; D remains ambiguous. Looked up from germline, CDR1 is DFQATT and CDR2 is SNEGSKA (reference sequence). This CDR3 comprises 14 residues. Trimming took 4 bases from V and 2 from J, leaving 13 bases between them. CDR3 nucleotides: TGCAGTGCTAACTACCAGAGCTCCACAGATACGCAGTATTTT. Residues: CSANYQSSTDTQYF.

V usage is TRBV7-9 and J usage is TRBJ2-7; TRBD2 matches 7 bases. The V gene's germline CDR1 is SEHNR and CDR2 FQNEAQ (reference sequence). J lost 7 bases, V lost 0 bases, and 18 bases had no gene match. The CDR3 extends over 18 amino acids. The CDR3 sequence is CASSLARSGEGSRGEQYF. For the CDR3, the DNA is TGTGCCAGCAGCTTAGCGCGCTCCGGGGAGGGGTCCCGTGGTGAGCAGTACTTC.

The genes are TRBV7-8 and TRBJ2-1, with TRBD1 as a possible D gene (6 bases). Per the germline V gene, CDR1 is SGHVS and CDR2 is FQNEAQ. The length of the CDR3 is 14 residues. V was trimmed by 5 bases and J by 5 bases, leaving 13 bases between them. The CDR3 nucleotides are TGTGCCAGCAGCCCGGAGGACAGAGACAATGAGCAGTTCTTC. Protein product: CASSPEDRDNEQFF.

This chain links TRBV3-1 with TRBJ1-1, with TRBD1 as a possible D gene (5 bases). The CDR3 runs to 15 residues. The germline V gene has CDR1 LGHDT and CDR2 YNNKEL (reference sequence). V gave up 4 bases and J gave up 4 bases, with 16 bases separating them. CDR3 region: CASSPVGGSGTEAFF. The CDR3 DNA follows: TGTGCCAGCAGCCCCGTGGGGGGTTCAGGCACTGAAGCTTTCTTT.

This chain connects TRBV12-3 or TRBV12-4 to TRBJ2-1; 11 nucleotides agree with TRBD2. The CDR3 spans 15 residues. J lost 7 bases, V lost 8 bases, and 10 bases had no gene match. CDR3 amino acids: CASRKLAGAGNEQFF. For the CDR3, the DNA is TGTGCCAGCCGGAAACTAGCGGGAGCGGGTAATGAGCAGTTCTTC.

The chain is built from TRBV5-4 and TRBJ2-5; no clear D gene. The germline gives CDR1 SGHNT, CDR2 YYREEE (reference sequence). V dropped 0 bases and J dropped 0 bases, with 6 bases sitting between them. The CDR3 has 14 residues. The CDR3 loop reads CASSLAGYQETQYF. DNA of the CDR3: TGTGCCAGCAGCTTGGCCGGGTACCAAGAGACCCAGTACTTC.

The chain joins TRBV29-1 to TRBJ2-3; D gene uncertain. The CDR3 totals 13 residues. The V and J ends lost 4 bases and 4 bases respectively, with 12 bases between them. CDR1 and CDR2 (germline): SQVTM, ANQGSEA. The CDR3 reads CSVGGMYADTQYF. The CDR3 coding sequence is TGCAGCGTTGGTGGCATGTATGCAGATACGCAGTATTTT.

The gene calls are TRBV4-3 and TRBJ2-1, with D hard to call. Deletions cut 0 bases from V and 12 bases from J, with 12 bases between. Germline assignment: CDR1 LGHNA and CDR2 YSLEER. The CDR3 extends over 13 amino acids. The CDR3 region has the DNA TGCGCCAGCAGCCAAGATTCCGGGTTTAGGCAGTTCTTC. It encodes CASSQDSGFRQFF.

The J gene is TRBJ1-1, the V gene TRBV23-1, with 8 bases lining up with TRBD1. TRBV23-1 is filed as an ORF, its function uncertain. V lost 10 bases to trimming and J lost 0 bases; unmatched junction nucleotides: 7. This CDR3 comprises 14 residues. CDR3 bases: TGCGCCATCTCTAGGGACAGGTTGAACACTGAAGCTTTCTTT. It encodes CAISRDRLNTEAFF.

V usage is TRBV12-3 or TRBV12-4 and J usage is TRBJ1-4; D may be TRBD1 (5 bases). The V end lost 3 bases, the J end lost 3 bases, and 8 bases lay between the germline ends. The CDR3 has 14 residues. This CDR3 reads CASSFRRANEKLFF. The DNA of the CDR3 is TGTGCCAGCAGTTTCCGCAGGGCTAATGAAAAACTGTTTTTT.

The gene calls are TRBV3-1 and TRBJ2-3; D may be TRBD2 (7 bases). Germline CDR1 LGHDT, CDR2 YNNKEL (reference sequence). The germline V and J ends were trimmed by 4 bases and 6 bases, with 14 bases remaining between them. This CDR3 spans 14 amino acids. The CDR3 sequence is CASSPARGADTQYF. CDR3 nucleotide sequence: TGTGCCAGCAGCCCTGCCCGGGGGGCGGATACGCAGTATTTT.

V is TRBV6-2 or TRBV6-3 and J is TRBJ2-7; D remains ambiguous. The CDR3 contains 12 residues. Germline loops: CDR1 MNHEY, CDR2 SVGEGT. V lost 10 bases, J lost 4 bases, and 14 bases lay in between. Here the CDR3 DNA reads TGTGCCATCGGTGAGAGGCAGTACGAGCAGTACTTC. Translating it yields CAIGERQYEQYF.